A single sample is the source of the 24 T cell receptor beta chains below, sequenced in a study of cytomegalovirus exposure and HLA in healthy donors. The study ran its PCR with 60 Vbeta and 13 Jbeta primers. Sequencing was performed with immunoSEQ multiplex PCR; in TCRdb, only in-frame clones are kept and a portion is missing. This sample has under 150,000 clones, with about 59% found just once. The specimen was PBMCs. The receptors originated from a woman aged 40 to 49 in good health and CMV-seropositive.

The V gene is TRBV4-3, the J gene TRBJ2-3; 9 bases align to TRBD2. The CDR3 has 19 residues. From germline, CDR1 is LGHNA and CDR2 YSLEER. V shed 0 bases and J 2 bases; nucleotides not matched to a gene: 12. CDR3 in DNA: TGCGCCAGCAGCCAAGAGGAATTAGCGGGGGCGAAGATCACAGATACGCAGTATTTT. This gives the protein CASSQEELAGAKITDTQYF.

The genes are TRBV6-1 and TRBJ1-5; TRBD1 agrees at 7 bases. The germline V gene has CDR1 MNHNS and CDR2 SASEGT. The CDR3 runs 15 residues. V gave up 3 bases and J gave up 2 bases; unmatched junction bases: 4. The CDR3 loop reads CASSENRGGNQPQHF. CDR3 bases: TGTGCCAGCAGTGAGAACAGGGGTGGCAATCAGCCCCAGCATTTT.

This chain connects TRBV23-1 to TRBJ2-2; 7 nucleotides line up with TRBD1. TRBV23-1 is sorted into the ORF group, with uncertain function. V lost 1 base and J lost 6; bases outside the gene matches: 8. CDR3 length equals 16 residues. CDR3 protein: CASSQLGQRVAGELFF. CDR3 DNA sequence: TGCGCCAGCAGTCAATTGGGACAGAGGGTCGCCGGGGAGCTGTTTTTT.

This rearrangement joins TRBV19 to TRBJ1-1, with D perhaps matching TRBD1 (6 bases). The CDR3 extends over 13 amino acids. Germline-derived CDR1 and CDR2 are LNHDA and SQIVND (reference sequence). Trimming took off 3 bases at V and 7 bases at J, with 12 bases between the two ends. The CDR3 protein is CASSMGTLNEAFF. As DNA, the CDR3 is TGTGCCAGTAGTATGGGGACACTGAATGAAGCTTTCTTT.

The chain joins TRBV11-2 to TRBJ2-5, with 7 bases lining up with TRBD1. Judging by the DNA end, TRBJ2-7 fits better; the J call may be wrong. CDR1 and CDR2 (germline): SGHAT, FQNNGV. This CDR3 comprises 14 residues. Here the CDR3 reads CASSFHRGAYEQYF. The CDR3 region has the DNA TGTGCCAGCAGCTTCCACAGGGGTGCCTACGAGCAGTACTTC.

Comment on this clone: Distinct nucleotide sequences in the sample also encode this CDR3. The chain links TRBV6-6 to TRBJ2-7, with 9 bases aligning to TRBD1. CDR3 length: 15 amino acids. J gave up 4 bases and V 7 bases, and 11 bases lay outside the gene matches. Per the germline V gene, CDR1 is MNHNY and CDR2 is SVGAGI (reference sequence). The CDR3 DNA is TGTGCCAGCAACAACCCGCGGGACAGGGAGTACGAGCAGTACTTC. Translation gives CASNNPRDREYEQYF.

This chain joins TRBV7-2 and TRBJ2-5, with 8 positions matching TRBD2. The CDR3 extends over 17 amino acids. From germline, CDR1 is SGHTA and CDR2 FQGNSA. Trimming removed 3 bases from V and 5 bases from J; junction bases left unmatched: 14. The CDR3 sequence: CASSFGGGRGRFETQYF. CDR3 bases: TGTGCCAGCAGCTTCGGGGGCGGGCGCGGGAGGTTTGAGACCCAGTACTTC.

The chain combines TRBV27 with TRBJ2-2; D is ambiguous. CDR3 size: 16 residues. The V end lost 3 bases, the J end lost 0 bases, and 11 bases lay between the germline ends. Germline lookup yields CDR1 MNHEY and CDR2 SMNVEV (reference sequence). As DNA, the CDR3 is TGTGCCAGCAGTTTTTTGGAGCCTCCGAACACCGGGGAGCTGTTTTTT. It encodes CASSFLEPPNTGELFF.

This clone was counted only a few times. The chain carries TRBV25-1 and TRBJ2-7; the match to TRBD1 covers 10 bases. The germline CDR1 and CDR2 sequences are MGHDK and SYGVNS. The CDR3 extends over 16 amino acids. J was trimmed by 2 bases and V by 5 bases; bases with no gene match: 9. DNA for the CDR3: TGTGCCAGCAGTCCCCACCCCGGGACAGGGGCCTACGAGCAGTACTTC. Protein sequence: CASSPHPGTGAYEQYF.

This clone was counted a few times. This rearrangement joins TRBV4-1 to TRBJ2-5; 7 bases agree with TRBD1. V was pared by 1 base and J by 3 bases, with 5 bases of the junction left unmatched. Germline CDR1 and CDR2: MGHRA and YSYEKL. This CDR3 spans 15 amino acids. The CDR3 sequence is CASSQGPTGKETQYF. As DNA, the CDR3 is TGCGCCAGCAGCCAAGGTCCGACAGGGAAAGAGACCCAGTACTTC.

V is TRBV9 and J is TRBJ1-1; 7 nucleotides line up with TRBD1. The V and J ends lost 0 bases and 5 bases, in that order; junction bases with no gene match: 7. Germline V CDR1 and CDR2: SGDLS, YYNGEE. There are 15 residues in the CDR3. The CDR3 nucleotides are TGTGCCAGCAGCGTAGGGGGCGGGACAGTGACTGAAGCTTTCTTT. It yields the protein CASSVGGGTVTEAFF.

The rearrangement joins TRBV4-1 to TRBJ2-7; 13 bases fit TRBD2. CDR1 MGHRA and CDR2 YSYEKL come from the germline V gene. J lost 5 bases, V lost 1 base, and 11 bases had no gene match. This CDR3 spans 18 amino acids. The DNA for the CDR3 is TGCGCCAGCAGCCAAGTGGACATGGGACTAGCGGGAAGTCACGAGCAGTACTTC. It encodes CASSQVDMGLAGSHEQYF.

This rearrangement joins TRBV15 to TRBJ1-5; D not resolved. CDR3 length: 14 residues. V gave up 4 bases and J gave up 0 bases, with 7 bases separating them. Germline V gives CDR1 LNHNV, CDR2 YYDKDF (reference sequence). The CDR3 region is CATSKDYSNQPQHF. The CDR3 region has the DNA TGTGCCACCAGCAAAGATTATAGCAATCAGCCCCAGCATTTT.

V usage is TRBV28 and J usage is TRBJ2-1, with 11 positions matching TRBD2. V was clipped by 7 bases and J by 9 bases; unmatched bases: 8. The CDR3 covers 14 residues. Germline lookup yields CDR1 MDHEN and CDR2 SYDVKM. The CDR3 loop is CASILAGGSFEQFF. The CDR3 nucleotides read TGTGCCAGCATCCTAGCGGGAGGATCCTTTGAGCAGTTCTTC. Combining the CDR3 with reference TRBV28 and TRBJ2-1 gives the whole variable domain DVKVTQSSRYLVKRTGEKVFLECVQDMDHENMFWYRQDPGLGLRLIYFSYDVKMKEKGDIPEGYSVSREKKERFSLILESASTNQTSMYLCASILAGGSFEQFFGPGTRLTVL.

V is TRBV28 and J is TRBJ1-2; tentative D call: TRBD1 (6 bases). From germline, CDR1 is MDHEN and CDR2 SYDVKM. Trimming pared 5 bases from V and 3 bases from J, leaving 22 bases between. The CDR3 totals 17 residues. This chain's CDR3 is CASSPLDPGHKHYGYTF. CDR3 DNA: TGTGCCAGCAGTCCCCTGGACCCGGGACACAAGCACTATGGCTACACCTTC.

V is TRBV5-6 and J is TRBJ2-3; 11 nucleotides align to TRBD2. The germline gives CDR1 SGHDT, CDR2 YYEEEE. V lost 2 bases and J lost 3; bases outside the gene matches: 5. The CDR3 has 16 residues. The CDR3 region is CASSFLGTSGTDTQYF. CDR3 coding DNA: TGTGCCAGCAGCTTCCTAGGGACTAGCGGAACAGATACGCAGTATTTT.

The chain couples TRBV19 to TRBJ2-1, with 7 bases fitting TRBD2. This CDR3 contains 16 residues. J lost 4 bases, V lost 2 bases, and 8 bases had no gene match. Germline V gene sequence: CDR1 LNHDA, CDR2 SQIVND (reference sequence). CDR3 amino acids: CASSISELAWYNEQFF. The DNA for the CDR3 is TGTGCCAGTAGTATATCCGAACTAGCGTGGTACAATGAGCAGTTCTTC.

J is TRBJ2-1 and V is TRBV11-1; D is undetermined. The germline V and J ends were trimmed by 2 bases and 6 bases, with 17 bases remaining between them. The CDR3 totals 16 residues. In germline, CDR1 is SGHAT, CDR2 FQDESV (reference sequence). The CDR3: CASSLIRSPPGNEQFF. The CDR3 DNA follows: TGTGCCAGCAGCTTAATTCGGAGCCCCCCTGGCAATGAGCAGTTCTTC.

This clone was recorded once. The chain couples TRBV27 to TRBJ1-6, with unresolved D. The V gene lost 0 bases and the J gene lost 12 bases, with 6 bases spanning the gap. Per the germline V gene, CDR1 is MNHEY and CDR2 is SMNVEV (reference sequence). The CDR3 consists of 12 residues. In nucleotides, the CDR3 is TGTGCCAGCAGTTTATCGTCAGGACCCCTCCACTTT. The encoded protein is CASSLSSGPLHF.

The chain carries TRBV6-1 and TRBJ2-7; D uncertain. Trimming removed 7 bases at V and 2 bases at J, with 9 bases between. Germline CDR1 MNHNS, CDR2 SASEGT. The CDR3 is made up of 12 amino acids. In nucleotides, the CDR3 is TGTGCCAGCACCGGGTTAACCTACGAGCAGTACTTC. It yields the protein CASTGLTYEQYF.

The chain carries TRBV27 and TRBJ2-5; TRBD2 matches at 9 bases. The ends lost 0 bases at V and 5 bases at J; junction bases unmatched: 7. The CDR3 spans 16 residues. Looked up from germline, CDR1 is MNHEY and CDR2 is SMNVEV (reference sequence). The CDR3 is CASSLSFSGSYETQYF. In DNA, the CDR3 is TGTGCCAGCAGTTTATCGTTTAGCGGGAGTTATGAGACCCAGTACTTC.

V and J are TRBV27 and TRBJ2-1, with 10 bases matching TRBD2. The ends lost 8 bases at V and 7 bases at J; junction bases unmatched: 8. Germline V gene data show CDR1 as MNHEY and CDR2 as SMNVEV (reference sequence). The CDR3 spans 14 residues. In DNA form, the CDR3 reads TGTGCCAGCCACCAGCGGGAGGGCCAGAATGAGCAGTTCTTC. This codes for CASHQREGQNEQFF.

This clone showed up just a few times. The chain employs TRBV28 and TRBJ2-1, with 7 bases fitting TRBD1. Per germline, CDR1 MDHEN and CDR2 SYDVKM. Unmatched junction bases numbered 11, after V lost 8 bases and J lost 10 bases. There are 13 residues in the CDR3. CDR3 loop: CASLHAYRGEQFF. CDR3 DNA: TGTGCCAGCTTACACGCTTACAGGGGCGAGCAGTTCTTC.

This chain connects TRBV6-5 to TRBJ2-1; weak D call: TRBD2 (6 bases). Germline V CDR1 and CDR2: MNHEY, SVGAGI. V was cut by 5 bases and J by 0 bases, with 8 bases left in between. The CDR3 has 14 amino acids. CDR3 nucleotide sequence: TGTGCCAGCAGTGACGGGAGCTCCTACAATGAGCAGTTCTTC. This encodes CASSDGSSYNEQFF.